This is a list of T cell receptor beta chains from one sample in a study of OX40 agonist ivuxolimab in advanced cancers. The assay was immunoSEQ multiplex PCR, and TCRdb's table has in-frame clones only and misses some. The sample shows tens of thousands of clones, roughly 90% of them seen only once. The material was CD4+ or CD8+ T cells sorted from blood, obtained in a trial of the OX40 agonist ivuxolimab. Source of these receptors: an adult with an advanced solid tumor such as melanoma, head and neck, liver or kidney cancer. CDR3s include the opening cysteine and the closing phenylalanine or tryptophan. Each record gives: J gene, V gene, clone size, D gene, CDR3 DNA, CDR3 protein. D genes are given only for firm matches. Rows may omit the clone size; those that give it use once, few, many or a size class.

j_call: TRBJ2-2
v_call: TRBV5-4
clone_size: NA
d_call: TRBD1
cdr3_nt: TGTGCCAGCAGCTTGGAGCAGGGGGCGCCCGGGGAGCTGTTTTTT
cdr3_aa: CASSLEQGAPGELFF

j_call: TRBJ1-4
v_call: TRBV5-1
clone_size: NA
d_call: NA
cdr3_nt: TGCGCCAGCAGCTTGGACAGGGCTAATGAAAAACTGTTTTTT
cdr3_aa: CASSLDRANEKLFF

j_call: TRBJ1-5
v_call: TRBV7-6
clone_size: NA
d_call: NA
cdr3_nt: TGTGCCAGCAGCCCGGAGGGGAGGCCCCAGCATTTT
cdr3_aa: CASSPEGRPQHF

j_call: TRBJ2-3
v_call: TRBV11-3
clone_size: once
d_call: NA
cdr3_nt: TGTGCCGGCAACGAAGGGTCTCAGAAACCAGATACGCAGTATTTT
cdr3_aa: CAGNEGSQKPDTQYF

j_call: TRBJ1-5
v_call: TRBV10-3
clone_size: NA
d_call: NA
cdr3_nt: TGTGCCATCACTGGGACAAATAGCAATCAGCCCCAGCATTTT
cdr3_aa: CAITGTNSNQPQHF

j_call: TRBJ2-2
v_call: TRBV6-1
clone_size: few
d_call: NA
cdr3_nt: TGTGCCAGCGGCCGGGACCGAGACACCGGGGAGCTGTTTTTT
cdr3_aa: CASGRDRDTGELFF

j_call: TRBJ1-5
v_call: TRBV29-1
clone_size: NA
d_call: NA
cdr3_nt: TGCAGCGTTGCCGGAGGTTCCAATCAGCCCCAGCATTTT
cdr3_aa: CSVAGGSNQPQHF

j_call: TRBJ1-1
v_call: TRBV19
clone_size: NA
d_call: NA
cdr3_nt: TGTGCCAGTAGTATAGCCAGGGGTATGTCTGAAGCTTTCTTT
cdr3_aa: CASSIARGMSEAFF

j_call: TRBJ2-1
v_call: TRBV7-7
clone_size: NA
d_call: NA
cdr3_nt: TGTGCTAGCAGCTTAGACCAGGGGCTGTTTGAGCAGTTCTTC
cdr3_aa: CASSLDQGLFEQFF

j_call: TRBJ2-2
v_call: TRBV13
clone_size: NA
d_call: NA
cdr3_nt: TGTGCCAGCAGCCTCCGGAACACCGGGGAGCTGTTTTTT
cdr3_aa: CASSLRNTGELFF

j_call: TRBJ2-7
v_call: TRBV5-6
clone_size: NA
d_call: TRBD1
cdr3_nt: TGTGCCAGCAGCTCCCCGACAGGGAACTCCTACGAGCAGTACTTC
cdr3_aa: CASSSPTGNSYEQYF

j_call: TRBJ1-1
v_call: TRBV7-8
clone_size: once
d_call: NA
cdr3_nt: TGTGCCAGCAGCTTAATGACGGAGGGGAAGTCTGAAGCTTTCTTT
cdr3_aa: CASSLMTEGKSEAFF

j_call: TRBJ1-1
v_call: TRBV9
clone_size: few
d_call: TRBD1
cdr3_nt: TGTGCCAGCAGCGTCCGGGACAGCGCTGAAGCTTTCTTT
cdr3_aa: CASSVRDSAEAFF

j_call: TRBJ1-5
v_call: TRBV2
clone_size: NA
d_call: TRBD1
cdr3_nt: TGTGCCAGCAGTGAAGCCCAGACAGGGGGAGATCAGCCCCAGCATTTT
cdr3_aa: CASSEAQTGGDQPQHF

j_call: TRBJ1-4
v_call: TRBV4-3
clone_size: NA
d_call: NA
cdr3_nt: TGCGCCAGCAGCCTACAGGGAGAGGCGACTGAAAAACTGTTTTTT
cdr3_aa: CASSLQGEATEKLFF

j_call: TRBJ1-6
v_call: TRBV19
clone_size: NA
d_call: NA
cdr3_nt: TGTGCCAGTAGTATATTAGGGATACTGAATTCACCCCTCCACTTT
cdr3_aa: CASSILGILNSPLHF

j_call: TRBJ2-5
v_call: TRBV11-2
clone_size: NA
d_call: TRBD2
cdr3_nt: TGTGCCAGCAGCGGAGGACTAGCGGGGGTAGAGACCCAGTACTTC
cdr3_aa: CASSGGLAGVETQYF

j_call: TRBJ1-3
v_call: TRBV7-9
clone_size: few
d_call: NA
cdr3_nt: TGTGCCAGCAGCTCCTCGCGGGGTTCAGGAAACACCATATATTTT
cdr3_aa: CASSSSRGSGNTIYF

j_call: TRBJ2-5
v_call: TRBV7-3
clone_size: NA
d_call: TRBD1
cdr3_nt: TGTGCCAGCAGCTTAAAAGGACAGGGGGCGGGTGAGACCCAGTACTTC
cdr3_aa: CASSLKGQGAGETQYF

j_call: TRBJ1-6
v_call: TRBV18
clone_size: NA
d_call: TRBD1
cdr3_nt: TGTGCCAGCTCACGGGACAGGGTCGTAAGCTTGGGAGAATCAAATTCACCCCTCCACTTT
cdr3_aa: CASSRDRVVSLGESNSPLHF

j_call: TRBJ2-7
v_call: TRBV21-1
clone_size: NA
d_call: NA
cdr3_nt: TGTGCCAGCAGCGAAAGACGGGAGGCGGGGGCAGGGGGTAACGAGCAGTACTTC
cdr3_aa: CASSERREAGAGGNEQYF

j_call: TRBJ2-5
v_call: TRBV6-1
clone_size: once
d_call: NA
cdr3_nt: TGTGCCAGCAGTGAAGCGGGTTTGGGCGCGGGCCGAGCGGGTGGAGAGACCCAGTACTTC
cdr3_aa: CASSEAGLGAGRAGGETQYF

j_call: TRBJ2-3
v_call: TRBV5-1
clone_size: NA
d_call: TRBD2
cdr3_nt: TGCGCCAGCAGCTTGGGGACTAGCGGACTCACAGATACGCAGTATTTT
cdr3_aa: CASSLGTSGLTDTQYF

j_call: TRBJ2-3
v_call: TRBV5-6
clone_size: once
d_call: TRBD1
cdr3_nt: TGTGCCAGCAGCTCGCGGCGACAGGGGGATACGCAGTATTTT
cdr3_aa: CASSSRRQGDTQYF

j_call: TRBJ1-5
v_call: TRBV27
clone_size: NA
d_call: NA
cdr3_nt: TGTGCCAGCAGTTTGGAGGCAGGGAGCAATCAGCCCCAGCATTTT
cdr3_aa: CASSLEAGSNQPQHF

j_call: TRBJ2-1
v_call: TRBV11-1
clone_size: NA
d_call: TRBD1
cdr3_nt: TGTGCCAGCAGCTTAGGCGGGACAGGGGGCAATGAGCAGTTCTTC
cdr3_aa: CASSLGGTGGNEQFF

j_call: TRBJ2-1
v_call: TRBV18
clone_size: NA
d_call: NA
cdr3_nt: TGTGCCAGCTCACCGACTACCAATGAGCAGTTCTTC
cdr3_aa: CASSPTTNEQFF

j_call: TRBJ2-1
v_call: TRBV4-3
clone_size: NA
d_call: TRBD1
cdr3_nt: TGCGCCAGCAGCTATCCCCCGGACAGGGAATTCAATGAGCAGTTCTTC
cdr3_aa: CASSYPPDREFNEQFF

j_call: TRBJ1-4
v_call: TRBV5-1
clone_size: NA
d_call: TRBD1
cdr3_nt: TGCGCCAGCAGCTCAGGGACAGGGCGAGGGGATGAAAAACTGTTTTTT
cdr3_aa: CASSSGTGRGDEKLFF

j_call: TRBJ2-7
v_call: TRBV28
clone_size: NA
d_call: NA
cdr3_nt: TGTGCCAGCACCTTGGGTGGCTTTGGGAAACTTACCTACGAGCAGTACTTC
cdr3_aa: CASTLGGFGKLTYEQYF

j_call: TRBJ1-5
v_call: TRBV19
clone_size: NA
d_call: NA
cdr3_nt: TGTGCCAGTAGTATATGGGGAGAGGGTCAGCCCCAGCATTTT
cdr3_aa: CASSIWGEGQPQHF

j_call: TRBJ1-2
v_call: TRBV6-1
clone_size: NA
d_call: NA
cdr3_nt: TGTGCCAGCCGTATTACGGGGGGCGTCGGCTACACCTTC
cdr3_aa: CASRITGGVGYTF

j_call: TRBJ1-3
v_call: TRBV12-5
clone_size: NA
d_call: NA
cdr3_nt: TGTGCTAGTGATTCGACAGGCGGAAACACCATATATTTT
cdr3_aa: CASDSTGGNTIYF

j_call: TRBJ2-1
v_call: TRBV6-6
clone_size: NA
d_call: TRBD1
cdr3_nt: TGTGCCAGCAGCCCCGGGACAGAGGCCTACAATGAGCAGTTCTTC
cdr3_aa: CASSPGTEAYNEQFF

j_call: TRBJ2-7
v_call: TRBV29-1
clone_size: once
d_call: NA
cdr3_nt: TGCAGCGTTGAGGGAGCAGGGCTGGACGAGCAGTACTTC
cdr3_aa: CSVEGAGLDEQYF

j_call: TRBJ2-2
v_call: TRBV10-3
clone_size: NA
d_call: NA
cdr3_nt: TGTGCCATCGGGGGCAGGTCAGACACCGGGGAGCTGTTTTTT
cdr3_aa: CAIGGRSDTGELFF

j_call: TRBJ1-1
v_call: TRBV10-3
clone_size: NA
d_call: NA
cdr3_nt: TGTGCCATCAGTGATTCCCAGGGGAAAAACACTGAAGCTTTCTTT
cdr3_aa: CAISDSQGKNTEAFF

j_call: TRBJ2-5
v_call: TRBV7-8
clone_size: NA
d_call: TRBD1
cdr3_nt: TGTGCCAGCAGCTTAAGGACAGGGCGAGGAAGGGAAGGAGAGACCCAGTACTTC
cdr3_aa: CASSLRTGRGREGETQYF

j_call: TRBJ1-4
v_call: TRBV13
clone_size: once
d_call: NA
cdr3_nt: TGTGCCAGCAGATTCTGGGGGCAGCTCCAAACTAATGAAAAACTGTTTTTT
cdr3_aa: CASRFWGQLQTNEKLFF

j_call: TRBJ2-5
v_call: TRBV15
clone_size: NA
d_call: TRBD1
cdr3_nt: TGTGCCACCAGCAGAGGGGGGACAGGCCAAGAGACCCAGTACTTC
cdr3_aa: CATSRGGTGQETQYF

j_call: TRBJ2-2
v_call: TRBV2
clone_size: once
d_call: NA
cdr3_nt: TGTGCCAGCCTTACGTCGGGGGTAGCCGGGGAGCTGTTTTTT
cdr3_aa: CASLTSGVAGELFF

j_call: TRBJ2-7
v_call: TRBV7-9
clone_size: NA
d_call: TRBD1
cdr3_nt: TGTGCCAGCAGCCACCGGGACAGGGGTTTCTACGAGCAGTACTTC
cdr3_aa: CASSHRDRGFYEQYF

j_call: TRBJ2-3
v_call: TRBV10-3
clone_size: NA
d_call: TRBD1
cdr3_nt: TGTGCCATCAGCTCACCGGGACAGGGGGATGCAGATACGCAGTATTTT
cdr3_aa: CAISSPGQGDADTQYF

j_call: TRBJ1-2
v_call: TRBV19
clone_size: NA
d_call: NA
cdr3_nt: TGTGCCAGTAGTATAAGGGCGACGGGAGCTAACTATGGCTACACCTTC
cdr3_aa: CASSIRATGANYGYTF

j_call: TRBJ2-7
v_call: TRBV7-2
clone_size: NA
d_call: NA
cdr3_nt: TGTGCCAGCAGCTTAGGGGTAGAGCAGTACTTC
cdr3_aa: CASSLGVEQYF

j_call: TRBJ2-6
v_call: TRBV4-1
clone_size: NA
d_call: TRBD1
cdr3_nt: TGCGCCAGCAGCCAAGTGGGGACAGGGTCCAACGTCCTGACTTTC
cdr3_aa: CASSQVGTGSNVLTF

j_call: TRBJ2-1
v_call: TRBV21-1
clone_size: NA
d_call: NA
cdr3_nt: TGTGCCAGCAGCAAAACGACAGGGAGCTCCTACAATGAGCAGTTCTTC
cdr3_aa: CASSKTTGSSYNEQFF

j_call: TRBJ1-3
v_call: TRBV19
clone_size: NA
d_call: NA
cdr3_nt: TGTGCCACAGTTCCCGGACAATTAAGTAACACCATATATTTT
cdr3_aa: CATVPGQLSNTIYF

j_call: TRBJ2-3
v_call: TRBV27
clone_size: once
d_call: TRBD2
cdr3_nt: TGTGCCAGCAGTTCGGGACTAGCCTACACAGATACGCAGTATTTT
cdr3_aa: CASSSGLAYTDTQYF

j_call: TRBJ1-2
v_call: TRBV30
clone_size: NA
d_call: NA
cdr3_nt: TGTGCCTGGACCCAGGGGATCTATGGCTACACCTTC
cdr3_aa: CAWTQGIYGYTF